This entry lists 3 T cell receptor beta chains sequenced from one sample in a study of persistence of HIV-infected CD4 T cells. Sequencing used immunoSEQ version 4 in survey mode. Here immunoSEQ multiplex PCR was the method, and the copy in TCRdb shows in-frame clones only, minus some. The top ten hold 3.5% to 5.5% of the sample, which has about 28,000 clones, roughly four fifths seen once. No antigens are known for them. Lysates of CMV-infected fibroblasts at around 10 ug/mL stimulated these cells. Sorted nonresponding memory CD4+ T cells were CD40L-negative, CD69-negative, CD45RO-high. The starting material was CD4+ T cells sorted from PBMCs after approximately 20-hour stimulation, obtained from a patient who received antiretroviral therapy. The receptors were sampled from an adult man with HIV who was CMV-seropositive.

This chain connects TRBV15 to TRBJ1-1; D is uncertain. Trimming shortened V by 2 bases and J by 5 bases, and 9 bases separated the two germline ends. This CDR3 region has 13 residues. Germline CDR1 is LNHNV and CDR2 is YYDKDF (reference sequence). CDR3 bases: TGTGCCACCAGCAGACCAGGAGGGACTGAAGCTTTCTTT. Translating it yields CATSRPGGTEAFF.

The chain links TRBV21-1 to TRBJ2-7; the table's D call, TRBD1, was not checked against the DNA. TRBV21-1 has pseudogene status. The CDR3 covers 16 residues. CDR3 sequence (DNA): TGTGCCAGCAGCAATCCTCGGGACAGGCGCCTTTACGAGCAGTACTTC. This translates into CASSNPRDRRLYEQYF.

This sequence joins TRBV10-1 and TRBJ1-5; D is unresolved. The CDR3 has 13 residues. V was trimmed by 0 bases and J by 4 bases, leaving 4 bases between them. CDR1 WNHNN and CDR2 SYGVQD come from the germline V gene (reference sequence). CDR3 residues: CASSESGNQPQHF. The CDR3 region has the DNA TGCGCCAGCAGTGAGTCGGGGAATCAGCCCCAGCATTTT.